This entry is about one T cell receptor beta chain. This CDR3 contains 14 residues. Trimming shortened V by 6 bases and J by 5 bases, and 17 bases separated the two germline ends. In germline, CDR1 is MDHEN, CDR2 SYDVKM. This sample is drawn from a study of cytomegalovirus exposure and HLA in healthy donors. With 60 Vbeta and 13 Jbeta primers, the PCR was carried out. TCRdb keeps only in-frame clones here, not all; method: immunoSEQ multiplex PCR. The table includes 90,000 to 120,000 clones, 70% to 85% detected once. The clonotype originates from a woman aged 18-30 years in good health and CMV-seronegative. The chain has TRBV28 and TRBJ2-7, with D unclear. Sequenced input: PBMCs. The CDR3: CASSQRGSSDEQYF. The CDR3 nucleotides read TGTGCCAGCAGCCAACGCGGTTCATCCGACGAGCAGTACTTC.